This T cell receptor (beta chain) appears in the sequencing data of a study of shared clonotypes between healthy human individuals. Study conclusions and caveats: Despite large depth, sorted-subset datasets appeared incompletely sequenced. Researchers sampled only blood; tissue repertoires likely differ. Researchers found naive subsets generally carried larger estimated richness than memory subsets.

Looked up from germline, CDR1 is SGHKS and CDR2 is YYEKEE (reference sequence). The trim removed 0 bases at V and 2 bases at J, leaving 1 base unmatched. CDR3 size: 14 residues. In regard to this clone: Its specificity is unknown. A much larger clone lies one base from this, so it may be a read error.

Into CD45RA+ naive and CD45RA-negative memory subsets, the CD4+ cells were split. Using immunoSEQ multiplex PCR, the repertoire was profiled, and TCRdb retains in-frame clones only, with some absent. Here the sample spans over a million clones, around 82% being singletons. The rearrangement joins TRBV5-5 to TRBJ1-2; 7 positions agree with TRBD1. Material for sequencing was memory CD4+ T cells from PBMCs. Subset: CD45RA-negative fraction. The source is a man between 18 and 35 years old in good health. Some clones in this sample may be carry-over from other donors' samples. CDR3 bases: TGTGCCAGCAGCTTGGACAGGGGCAACTATGGCTACACCTTC. It specifies CASSLDRGNYGYTF.